Below, 4 T cell receptor beta chains from the same sample are listed, as sequenced in a study of OX40 agonist ivuxolimab in advanced cancers. The data were produced by immunoSEQ multiplex PCR, yet TCRdb's version contains in-frame clones alone and is incomplete. The table has 57,000 or so clones, about 88% seen once; the top ten hold under 4.5%. Sequencing was performed on CD4+ or CD8+ T cells sorted from blood, taken in a trial of the OX40 agonist ivuxolimab. These receptors were obtained from an adult with an advanced solid tumor such as melanoma, head and neck, liver or kidney cancer.

DNA of the CDR3: TGTGCCAGCAGCTTAACGGGGGCCCAATCAATAGAGCAGTTCTTC. It codes for CASSLTGAQSIEQFF. The chain links TRBV7-2 to TRBJ2-1, with D perhaps given as TRBD1 or TRBD2 (6 bases each). Germline V CDR1 and CDR2: SGHTA, FQGNSA. This CDR3 is built from 15 residues. V was shortened by 2 bases and J by 10 bases, with 18 bases between the two germline ends.

DNA for the CDR3: TGTGCCAGTAGTATTGTAGGGTCATACGAGCAGTACTTC. It codes for CASSIVGSYEQYF. The genes are TRBV19 and TRBJ2-7; no clear D gene. Germline loops: CDR1 LNHDA, CDR2 SQIVND (reference sequence). Trimming shortened V by 3 bases and J by 4 bases, and 10 bases separated the two germline ends. The CDR3 is 13 amino acids.

This rearrangement joins TRBV7-9 to TRBJ1-5; D is ambiguous. In germline, CDR1 is SEHNR, CDR2 FQNEAQ (reference sequence). Trimming took off 3 bases at V and 6 bases at J, with 12 bases between the two ends. The CDR3 consists of 14 residues. For the CDR3, the DNA is TGTGCCAGCAGCTTTGGCAGCCTGGGTCAGCCCCAGCATTTT. It specifies CASSFGSLGQPQHF.

V gene TRBV7-9 combines with J gene TRBJ1-1; tentative D call: TRBD1 (6 bases). From germline, CDR1 is SEHNR and CDR2 FQNEAQ (reference sequence). CDR3 size: 16 residues. Trimming removed 5 bases at V and 1 base at J, with 17 bases between. The chain's CDR3 is CASSPWTVVGNTEAFF. For the CDR3, the DNA is TGTGCCAGCAGCCCCTGGACAGTCGTAGGGAACACTGAAGCTTTCTTT. The full variable domain, rest sourced from reference TRBV7-9 and TRBJ1-1, is DTGVSQNPRHKITKRGQNVTFRCDPISEHNRLYWYRQTLGQGPEFLTYFQNEAQLEKSRLLSDRFSAERPKGSFSTLEIQRTEQGDSAMYLCASSPWTVVGNTEAFFGQGTRLTVV.